The clone carrying this TCR beta chain occurred many times. Its antigen is currently unknown. This sample's TCRbeta library carried unique molecular identifier barcodes. TCRdb reprocessed the PCR reads via MiXCR and lists one record per CDR3 protein. Among 200,000 to 250,000 distinct CDR3 sequences, approximately 10% were seen once, and the ten largest hold about 28%. The entry originates in a study of T-cell reconstitution after alpha-beta-depleted transplantation in children. Study-wide results and limits: Among T cells one year after transplant, newly produced cells accounted for most counts and diversity.

The sequenced sample was PBMCs, obtained before TCRalphabeta/CD19-depleted stem cell transplant. The receptor was derived from a child younger than two with acute myeloid leukemia, due to receive a stem cell transplant.

This chain's CDR3 is CASSFGGALTPNYGYTF. The DNA for the CDR3 is TGTGCCAGCAGCTTCGGGGGCGCGCTCACTCCTAACTATGGCTACACCTTC. V and J are TRBV7-2 and TRBJ1-2, with D perhaps TRBD1 (6 bases). Trimming cost V 3 bases and J 0 bases, with 17 bases left between them. The CDR3 length is 17 residues. Germline loops: CDR1 SGHTA, CDR2 FQGNSA.